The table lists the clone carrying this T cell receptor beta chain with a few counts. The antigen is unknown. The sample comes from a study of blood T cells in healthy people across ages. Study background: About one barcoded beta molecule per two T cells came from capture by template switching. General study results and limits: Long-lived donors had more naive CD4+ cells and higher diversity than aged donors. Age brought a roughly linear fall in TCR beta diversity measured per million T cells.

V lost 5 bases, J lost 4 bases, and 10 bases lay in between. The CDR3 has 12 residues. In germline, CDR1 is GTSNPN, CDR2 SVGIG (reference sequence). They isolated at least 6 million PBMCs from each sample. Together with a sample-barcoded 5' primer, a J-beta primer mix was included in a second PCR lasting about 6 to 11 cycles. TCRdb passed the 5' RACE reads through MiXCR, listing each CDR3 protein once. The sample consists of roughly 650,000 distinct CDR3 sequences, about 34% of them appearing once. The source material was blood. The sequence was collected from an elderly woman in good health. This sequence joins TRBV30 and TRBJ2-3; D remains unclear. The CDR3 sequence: CAWRLGSDTQYF. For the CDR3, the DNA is TGTGCCTGGCGGCTGGGATCAGATACGCAGTATTTT. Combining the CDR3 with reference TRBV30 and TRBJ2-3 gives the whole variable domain SQTIHQWPATLVQPVGSPLSLECTVEGTSNPNLYWYRQAAGRGLQLLFYSVGIGQISSEVPQNLSASRPQDRQFILSSKKLLLSDSGFYLCAWRLGSDTQYFGPGTRLTVL.